The 12 T cell receptor beta chains below were found in one sample sequenced in a study of control samples from healthy donors and cancer patients. Some clones are missing from TCRdb's copy, which holds only in-frame ones; the method was immunoSEQ multiplex PCR. The profile covers 120,000 or so clones, with around 86% appearing a single time and more than 8% taken by the ten largest. The sequencing sample was made of blood. These receptor sequences come from a man between 35 and 55 years old in good health.

The chain links TRBV6-5 to TRBJ1-1, with TRBD1 matching over 8 bases. The CDR3 length is 14 residues. The germline CDR1 and CDR2 sequences are MNHEY and SVGAGI. V was clipped by 6 bases and J by 0 bases; unmatched bases: 3. The CDR3 DNA reads as TGTGCCAGCAGGACAGGGGACCTGAACACTGAAGCTTTCTTT. As protein: CASRTGDLNTEAFF.

This clone was recorded once. The V and J genes are TRBV27 and TRBJ1-1; possibly TRBD1 for D (5 bases). Germline V CDR1 and CDR2: MNHEY, SMNVEV (reference sequence). CDR3 length: 10 amino acids. V shed 4 bases and J shed 10 bases, with 7 bases lying between them. The chain's CDR3 is CASSYGGAFF. DNA of the CDR3: TGTGCCAGCAGTTACGGGGGAGCTTTCTTT.

The CDR3 here is CASSKGGISPLENGYTF. Here the CDR3 DNA reads TGTGCCAGCAGCAAAGGAGGCATCAGCCCGTTGGAGAATGGCTACACCTTC. The gene calls are TRBV21-1 and TRBJ1-2. TRBV21-1 is a pseudogene segment. The length of the CDR3 is 17 residues.

The rearrangement links TRBV6-2 or TRBV6-3 to TRBJ1-5; D might be TRBD1 (5 bases). Germline V gene sequence: CDR1 MNHEY, CDR2 SVGEGT. This CDR3 contains 16 residues. V shed 2 bases and J shed 1 base, with 12 bases lying between them. CDR3 sequence: CASSYRDPGSNQPQHF. The CDR3 DNA follows: TGTGCCAGCAGTTACCGGGACCCTGGGAGCAATCAGCCCCAGCATTTT.

The sample holds one count of this clone. V is TRBV5-5 and J is TRBJ1-2; 7 bases agree with TRBD1. The CDR3 is 14 amino acids. The V gene end was trimmed by 1 base and the J gene end by 3 bases; junction bases not matched to a gene: 3. Germline V CDR1 and CDR2: SGHKS, YYEKEE (reference sequence). CDR3 region: CASSLQGEDYGYTF. The CDR3 nucleotides are TGTGCCAGCAGCTTGCAGGGGGAAGACTATGGCTACACCTTC.

V is TRBV15 and J is TRBJ2-3; possibly TRBD1 or TRBD2 for D (5 bases each). This CDR3 comprises 14 residues. Germline-derived CDR1 and CDR2 are LNHNV and YYDKDF (reference sequence). V was cut by 2 bases and J by 6 bases, with 12 bases left in between. The CDR3 spells CATSRLRGPDTQYF. DNA of the CDR3: TGTGCCACCAGCAGACTCCGGGGCCCTGATACGCAGTATTTT.

About this clone itself: In the same sample, other DNA sequences code for this CDR3. The chain links TRBV11-3 to TRBJ2-5, with 8 bases identical to TRBD2. Germline CDR1 SGHNT, CDR2 YENEEA. The CDR3 covers 19 residues. Trimming took 1 base from V and 5 from J; bases not matched to a gene: 18. This CDR3 reads CASSLGGGRGGPFVETQYF. CDR3 in DNA: TGTGCCAGCAGCTTAGGAGGTGGTCGGGGGGGGCCTTTCGTGGAGACCCAGTACTTC.

V usage is TRBV6-6 and J usage is TRBJ2-2; 9 bases fit TRBD1. CDR3 length equals 18 residues. After removal of 5 bases from V and 0 bases from J, the junction contained 10 bases not matched to a gene. The germline gives CDR1 MNHNY, CDR2 SVGAGI (reference sequence). CDR3 loop: CASSPGQGRPPNTGELFF. The CDR3 coding sequence is TGTGCCAGCAGTCCCGGACAGGGGCGACCCCCGAACACCGGGGAGCTGTTTTTT.

The chain links TRBV25-1 to TRBJ1-1; 9 nucleotides line up with TRBD1. V was clipped by 4 bases and J by 4 bases; unmatched bases: 10. This CDR3 region has 16 residues. Looked up from germline, CDR1 is MGHDK and CDR2 is SYGVNS. In DNA, the CDR3 is TGTGCCAGCAGTGCCCCTCTACAGGGGGCGAGCACTGAAGCTTTCTTT. This codes for CASSAPLQGASTEAFF.

The chain uses TRBV7-3 and TRBJ2-2; 8 nucleotides line up with TRBD1. Germline CDR1 and CDR2: SGHTA and FQGTGA. CDR3 size: 14 residues. Germline trimming cut 5 bases from V and 7 bases from J; bases unmatched to any gene: 6. The CDR3 reads CASSPGGGGGELFF. The CDR3 region has the DNA TGTGCCAGCAGCCCAGGGGGCGGCGGCGGGGAGCTGTTTTTT.

The chain carries TRBV6-5 and TRBJ1-5, with D uncertain. The V end lost 8 bases, the J end lost 7 bases, and 15 bases lay between the germline ends. Germline values: CDR1 MNHEY, CDR2 SVGAGI. This CDR3 comprises 13 residues. As DNA, the CDR3 is TGTGCCAGCCGGGTGCGATCGGGGCAGCCCCAGCATTTT. It yields the protein CASRVRSGQPQHF.

Comments on this clone: The same CDR3 can be traced to other DNA sequences in this sample. The chain couples TRBV11-3 to TRBJ1-1; no clear D. The germline CDR1 and CDR2 sequences are SGHNT and YENEEA. This CDR3 region has 16 residues. The V end was cut by 4 bases, the J end by 0 bases, with 15 bases between. The CDR3 spells CASSSFWTRVNTEAFF. The CDR3 coding sequence is TGTGCCAGCAGCTCCTTTTGGACCCGGGTGAACACTGAAGCTTTCTTT.